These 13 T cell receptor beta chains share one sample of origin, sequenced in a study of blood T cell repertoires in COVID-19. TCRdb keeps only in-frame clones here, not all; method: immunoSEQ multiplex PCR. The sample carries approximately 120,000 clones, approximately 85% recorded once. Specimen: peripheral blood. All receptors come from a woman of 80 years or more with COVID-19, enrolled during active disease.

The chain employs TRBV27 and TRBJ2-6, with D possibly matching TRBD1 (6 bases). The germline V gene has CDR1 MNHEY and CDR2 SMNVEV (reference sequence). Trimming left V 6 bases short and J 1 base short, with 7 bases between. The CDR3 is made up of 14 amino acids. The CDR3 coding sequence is TGTGCCAGCAGGCAGGGGTCTGGGGCCAACGTCCTGACTTTC. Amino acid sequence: CASRQGSGANVLTF.

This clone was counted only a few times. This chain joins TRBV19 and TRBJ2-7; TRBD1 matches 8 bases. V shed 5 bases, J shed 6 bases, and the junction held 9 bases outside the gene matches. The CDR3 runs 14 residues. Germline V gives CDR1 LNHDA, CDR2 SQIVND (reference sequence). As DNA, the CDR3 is TGTGCCAGTAGTCCGGGACAGGCCGCAGGCGAGCAGTACTTC. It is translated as CASSPGQAAGEQYF.

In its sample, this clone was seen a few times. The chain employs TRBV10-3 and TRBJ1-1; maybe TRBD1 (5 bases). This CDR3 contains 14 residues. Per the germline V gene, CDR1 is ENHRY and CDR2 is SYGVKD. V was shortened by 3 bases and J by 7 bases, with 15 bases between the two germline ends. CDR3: CAISEDGLGHEAFF. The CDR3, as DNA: TGTGCCATCAGTGAAGATGGTCTAGGACATGAAGCTTTCTTT.

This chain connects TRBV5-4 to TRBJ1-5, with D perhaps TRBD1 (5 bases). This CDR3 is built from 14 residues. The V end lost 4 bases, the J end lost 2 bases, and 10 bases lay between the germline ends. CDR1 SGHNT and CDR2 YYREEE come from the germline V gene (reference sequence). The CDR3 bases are TGTGCCAGCAGCCTCGGAGGGGGCAATCAGCCCCAGCATTTT. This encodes CASSLGGGNQPQHF.

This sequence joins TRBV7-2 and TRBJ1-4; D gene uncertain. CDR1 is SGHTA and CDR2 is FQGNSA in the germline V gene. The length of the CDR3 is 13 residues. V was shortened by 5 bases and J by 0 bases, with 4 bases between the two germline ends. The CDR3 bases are TGTGCCAGCAGCGCGGCAACTAATGAAAAACTGTTTTTT. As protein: CASSAATNEKLFF.

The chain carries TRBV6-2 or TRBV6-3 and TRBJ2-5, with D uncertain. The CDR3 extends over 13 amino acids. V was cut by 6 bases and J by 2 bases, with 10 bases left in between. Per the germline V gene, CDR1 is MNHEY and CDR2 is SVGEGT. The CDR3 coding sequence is TGTGCCAGCAGCTCGAGGAAGCAAGAGACCCAGTACTTC. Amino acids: CASSSRKQETQYF.

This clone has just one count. CDR3 nucleotide sequence: TGTGCCAGCAGTCGCGGTGTGCGGGAGGTCCCGGTGTGGTCATACAATGAGCAGTTCTTC. The encoded protein is CASSRGVREVPVWSYNEQFF. The chain joins TRBV9 to TRBJ2-1; 8 nucleotides match TRBD2. The germline CDR1 and CDR2 sequences are SGDLS and YYNGEE. V was pared by 5 bases and J by 4 bases, with 23 bases of the junction left unmatched. The CDR3 is 20 amino acids.

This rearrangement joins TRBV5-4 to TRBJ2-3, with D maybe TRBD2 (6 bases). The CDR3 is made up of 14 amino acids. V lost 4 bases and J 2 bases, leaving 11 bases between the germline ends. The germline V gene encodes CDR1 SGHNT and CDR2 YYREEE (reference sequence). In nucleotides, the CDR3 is TGTGCCAGCAGCGGGCTAGCGTTCACAGATACGCAGTATTTT. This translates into CASSGLAFTDTQYF.

CDR3 in amino acids: CASSSGQGLREQYF. The CDR3 nucleotides read TGTGCCAGCAGTTCGGGACAGGGACTACGTGAGCAGTACTTC. This rearrangement joins TRBV27 to TRBJ2-7, with 9 bases that match TRBD1. With V trimmed by 4 bases and J by 7 bases, 8 bases remained unmatched. Germline V CDR1 and CDR2: MNHEY, SMNVEV (reference sequence). The CDR3 extends over 14 amino acids.

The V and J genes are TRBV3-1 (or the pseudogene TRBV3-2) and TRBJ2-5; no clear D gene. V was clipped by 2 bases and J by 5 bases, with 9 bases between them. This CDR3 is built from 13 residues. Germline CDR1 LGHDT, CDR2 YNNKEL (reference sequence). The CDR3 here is CASSQNRLETQYF. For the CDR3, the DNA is TGTGCCAGCAGCCAAAACAGATTGGAGACCCAGTACTTC.

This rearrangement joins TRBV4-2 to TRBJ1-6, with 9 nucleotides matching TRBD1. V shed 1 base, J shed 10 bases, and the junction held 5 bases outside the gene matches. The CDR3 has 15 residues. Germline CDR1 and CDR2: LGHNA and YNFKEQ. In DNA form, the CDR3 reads TGTGCCAGCAGCCAAGGACAGGGGGACGGATCACCCCTCCACTTT. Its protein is CASSQGQGDGSPLHF.

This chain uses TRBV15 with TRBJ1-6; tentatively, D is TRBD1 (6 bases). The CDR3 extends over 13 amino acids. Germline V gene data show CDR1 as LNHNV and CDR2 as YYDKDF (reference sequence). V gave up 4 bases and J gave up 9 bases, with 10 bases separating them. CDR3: CATSTTGISPLHF. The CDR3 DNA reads TGTGCCACCAGCACAACAGGGATTTCACCCCTCCACTTT.

The CDR3 spells CASSKDREQAYTF. The CDR3 nucleotides read TGTGCCAGCAGCAAGGACAGGGAGCAAGCCTACACCTTC. The chain couples TRBV6-4 to TRBJ1-2, with TRBD1 matching 8 bases. The V gene end was trimmed by 6 bases and the J gene end by 10 bases; junction bases not matched to a gene: 10. Germline-derived CDR1 and CDR2 are MRHNA and SNTAGT. The CDR3 is 13 residues long.